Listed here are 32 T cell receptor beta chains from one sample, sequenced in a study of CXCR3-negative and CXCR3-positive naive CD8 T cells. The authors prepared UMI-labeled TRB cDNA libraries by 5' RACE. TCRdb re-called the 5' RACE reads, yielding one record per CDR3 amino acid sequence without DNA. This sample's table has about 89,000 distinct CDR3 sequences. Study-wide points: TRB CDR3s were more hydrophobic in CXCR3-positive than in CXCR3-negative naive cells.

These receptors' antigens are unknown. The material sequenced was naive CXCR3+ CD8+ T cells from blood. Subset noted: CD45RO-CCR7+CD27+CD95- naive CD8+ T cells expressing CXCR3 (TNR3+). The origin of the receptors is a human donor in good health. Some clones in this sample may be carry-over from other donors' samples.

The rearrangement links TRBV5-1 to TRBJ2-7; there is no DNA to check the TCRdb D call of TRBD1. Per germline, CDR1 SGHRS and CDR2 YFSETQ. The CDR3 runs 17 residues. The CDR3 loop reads CASSLAPRSREGYEQYF.

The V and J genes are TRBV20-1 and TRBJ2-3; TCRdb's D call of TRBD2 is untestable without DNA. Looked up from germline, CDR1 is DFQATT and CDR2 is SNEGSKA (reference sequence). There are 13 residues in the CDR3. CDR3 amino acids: CSASSGRTDTQYF.

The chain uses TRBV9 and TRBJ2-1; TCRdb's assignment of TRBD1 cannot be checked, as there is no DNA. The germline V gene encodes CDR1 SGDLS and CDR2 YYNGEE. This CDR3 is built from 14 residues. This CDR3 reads CASSGDDHYNEQFF.

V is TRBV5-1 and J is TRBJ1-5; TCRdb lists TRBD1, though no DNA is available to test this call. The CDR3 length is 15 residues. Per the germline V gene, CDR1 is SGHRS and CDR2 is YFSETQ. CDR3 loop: CASSQDLGGNQPQHF.

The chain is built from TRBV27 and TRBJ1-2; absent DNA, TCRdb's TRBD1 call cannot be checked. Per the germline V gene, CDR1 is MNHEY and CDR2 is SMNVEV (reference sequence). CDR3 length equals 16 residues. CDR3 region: CASSTGQGLANYGYTF.

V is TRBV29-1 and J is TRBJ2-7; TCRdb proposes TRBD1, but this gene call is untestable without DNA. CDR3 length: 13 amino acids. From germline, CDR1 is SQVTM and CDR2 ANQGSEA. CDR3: CSVHPGQGYEQYF.

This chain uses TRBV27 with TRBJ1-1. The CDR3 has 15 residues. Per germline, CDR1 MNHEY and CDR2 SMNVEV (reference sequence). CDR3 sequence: CASSFISTANTEAFF.

The CDR3 protein is CASSGGLAGDQETQYF. V and J are TRBV7-6 and TRBJ2-5; TCRdb gives TRBD2 as the D gene, but with no DNA this cannot be confirmed. Germline V gives CDR1 SGHVS, CDR2 FNYEAQ. The CDR3 totals 16 residues.

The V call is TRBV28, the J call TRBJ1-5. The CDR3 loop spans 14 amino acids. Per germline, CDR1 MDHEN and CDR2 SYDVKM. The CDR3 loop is CASGSLYSNQPQHF.

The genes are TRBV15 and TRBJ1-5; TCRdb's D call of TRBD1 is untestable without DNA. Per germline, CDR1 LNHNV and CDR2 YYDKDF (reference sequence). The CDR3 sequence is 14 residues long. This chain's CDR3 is CATSRALTVQPQHF.

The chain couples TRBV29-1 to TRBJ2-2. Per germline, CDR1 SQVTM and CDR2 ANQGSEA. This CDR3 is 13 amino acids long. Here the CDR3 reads CGVIPRDTGELFF.

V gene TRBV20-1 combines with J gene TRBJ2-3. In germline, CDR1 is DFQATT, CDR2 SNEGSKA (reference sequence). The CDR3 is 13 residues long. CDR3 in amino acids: CSALEPGEDTQYF.

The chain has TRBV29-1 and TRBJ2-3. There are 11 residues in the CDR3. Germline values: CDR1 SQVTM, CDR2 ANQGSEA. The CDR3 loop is CSVEGPDTQYF.

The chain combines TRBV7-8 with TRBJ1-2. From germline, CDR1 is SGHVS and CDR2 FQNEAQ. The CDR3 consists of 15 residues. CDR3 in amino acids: CASSLDLGRNYGYTF.

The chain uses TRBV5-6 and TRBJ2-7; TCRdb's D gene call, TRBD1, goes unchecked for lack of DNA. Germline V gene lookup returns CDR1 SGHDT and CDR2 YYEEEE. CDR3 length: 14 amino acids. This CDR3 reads CASSLAGAVREQYF.

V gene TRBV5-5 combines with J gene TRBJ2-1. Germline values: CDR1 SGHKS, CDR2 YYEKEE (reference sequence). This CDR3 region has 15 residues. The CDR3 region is CASSLSRGSYTEQFF.

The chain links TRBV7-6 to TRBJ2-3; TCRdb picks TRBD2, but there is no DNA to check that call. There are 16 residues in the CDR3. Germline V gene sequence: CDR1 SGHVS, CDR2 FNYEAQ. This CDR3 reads CASSLGTSGSTDTQYF.

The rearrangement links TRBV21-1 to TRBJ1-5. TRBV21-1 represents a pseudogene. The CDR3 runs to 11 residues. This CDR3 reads CASENRFVTHF.

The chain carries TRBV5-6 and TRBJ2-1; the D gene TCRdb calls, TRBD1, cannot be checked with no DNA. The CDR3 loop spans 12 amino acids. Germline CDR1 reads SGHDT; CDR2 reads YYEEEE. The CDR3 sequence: CASSHRVDEQFF. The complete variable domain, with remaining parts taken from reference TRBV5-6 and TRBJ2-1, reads DAGVTQSPTHLIKTRGQQVTLRCSPKSGHDTVSWYQQALGQGPQFIFQYYEEEERQRGNFPDRFSGHQFPNYSSELNVNALLLGDSALYLCASSHRVDEQFFGPGTRLTVL.

CDR3 in amino acids: CASSLGVHEQFF. The V gene is TRBV7-2, the J gene TRBJ2-1. The CDR3 runs to 12 residues. CDR1 SGHTA and CDR2 FQGNSA come from the germline V gene.

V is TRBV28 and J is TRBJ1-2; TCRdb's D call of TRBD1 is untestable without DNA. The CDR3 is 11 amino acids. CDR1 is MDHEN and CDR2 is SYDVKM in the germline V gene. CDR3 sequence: CASRQGGGYTF.

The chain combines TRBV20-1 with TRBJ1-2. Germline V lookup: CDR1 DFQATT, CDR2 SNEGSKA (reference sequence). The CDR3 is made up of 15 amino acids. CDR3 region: CSARLGGPLSYGYTF.

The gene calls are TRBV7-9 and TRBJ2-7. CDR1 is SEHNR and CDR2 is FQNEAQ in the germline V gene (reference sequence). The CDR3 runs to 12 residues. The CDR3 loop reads CASSPTLAEQYF.

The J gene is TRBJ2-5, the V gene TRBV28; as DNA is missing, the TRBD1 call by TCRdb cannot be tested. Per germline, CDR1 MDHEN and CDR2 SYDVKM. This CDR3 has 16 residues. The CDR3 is CASSLGGGRKKETQYF.

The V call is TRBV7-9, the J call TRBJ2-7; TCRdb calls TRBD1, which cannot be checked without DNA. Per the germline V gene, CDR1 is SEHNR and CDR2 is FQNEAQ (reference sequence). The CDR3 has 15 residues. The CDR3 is CASSLSREFGYEQYF.

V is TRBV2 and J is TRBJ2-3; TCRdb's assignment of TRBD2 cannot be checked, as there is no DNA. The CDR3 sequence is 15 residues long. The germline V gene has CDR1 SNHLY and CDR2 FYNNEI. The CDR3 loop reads CASSDEGLAADTQYF.

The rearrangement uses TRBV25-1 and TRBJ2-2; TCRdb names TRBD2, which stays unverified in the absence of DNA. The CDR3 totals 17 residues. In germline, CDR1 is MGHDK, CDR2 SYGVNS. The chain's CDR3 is CASSEWFLDEEAGELFF.

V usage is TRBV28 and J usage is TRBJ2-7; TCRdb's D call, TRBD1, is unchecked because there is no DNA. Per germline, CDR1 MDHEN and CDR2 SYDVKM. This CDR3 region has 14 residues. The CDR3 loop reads CASSSRTGGDEQYF.

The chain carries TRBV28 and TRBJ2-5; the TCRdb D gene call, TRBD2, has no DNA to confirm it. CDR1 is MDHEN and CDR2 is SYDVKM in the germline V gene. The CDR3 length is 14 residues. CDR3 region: CASSRPGPLETQYF.

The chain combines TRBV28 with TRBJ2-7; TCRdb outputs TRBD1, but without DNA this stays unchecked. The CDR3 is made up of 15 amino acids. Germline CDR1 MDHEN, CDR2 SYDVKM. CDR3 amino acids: CASSARAELNYEQYF.

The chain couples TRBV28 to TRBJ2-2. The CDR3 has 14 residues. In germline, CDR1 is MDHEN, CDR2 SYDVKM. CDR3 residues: CASSLFILGGELFF. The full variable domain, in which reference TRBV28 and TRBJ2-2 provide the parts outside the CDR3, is DVKVTQSSRYLVKRTGEKVFLECVQDMDHENMFWYRQDPGLGLRLIYFSYDVKMKEKGDIPEGYSVSREKKERFSLILESASTNQTSMYLCASSLFILGGELFFGEGSRLTVL.

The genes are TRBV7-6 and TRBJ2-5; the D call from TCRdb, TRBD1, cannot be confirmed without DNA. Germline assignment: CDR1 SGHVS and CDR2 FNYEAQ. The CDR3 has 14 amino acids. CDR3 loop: CASSPPRAAGPQYF.